The rows below give T cell receptor beta chains drawn from one sample of a study of blood T cell repertoires in COVID-19. TCRdb's copy holds only in-frame clones and misses some; the assay was immunoSEQ multiplex PCR. The sample holds 320,000 or so clones, roughly 85% seen once. The material sequenced was PBMCs or T cells enriched from blood (not recorded which). These receptors originate from a woman in her 30s who had been exposed to COVID-19. Both conserved end residues are part of each CDR3.

>TRBJ2-2|TRBV10-3
CAITGSANTGELFF
>TRBJ2-1|TRBV5-1
CASSLDGQGESWYNEQFF
>TRBJ2-5|TRBV27
CASSHKLQGQETQYF
>TRBJ2-7|TRBV5-1
CASSLREGYTYEQYF
>TRBJ2-2|TRBV19
CASSLGTGNTGELFF
>TRBJ2-7|TRBV7-2
CASSLRQGAVEQYF
>TRBJ2-7|TRBV28
CASSPGTGVYEQYF
>TRBJ2-5|TRBV2
CAIRRSLETQYF
>TRBJ2-7|TRBV28
CASRGSTGLSYEQYF
>TRBJ1-1|TRBV5-4
CASSSGGFHTEAFF
>TRBJ1-6|TRBV5-1
CASTTATGVQSPLHF
>TRBJ1-5|TRBV28
CAGGDLRPDQPQHF
>TRBJ1-1|TRBV6-1
CASSQEVRVGSTEAFF
>TRBJ2-7|TRBV27
CASSSPPSGGAGEQYF
>TRBJ2-2|TRBV28
CASSPDRPSYTGELFF
>TRBJ2-1|TRBV27
CATQTSLYNEQFF
>TRBJ1-2|TRBV7-2
CASSEKDREFAGYTF
>TRBJ1-5|TRBV28
CASSRKGQGGQPQHF
>TRBJ2-7|TRBV11-1
CASSRIQGRVSYEQYF
>TRBJ1-4|TRBV5-5
CASSLGWQGKEKLFF
>TRBJ2-5|TRBV24-1
CATGGQGETQYF
>TRBJ1-5|TRBV28
CASSLLSRGGQPQHF
>TRBJ2-1|TRBV27
CASRPPSAGLYNEQFF
>TRBJ1-1|TRBV27
CASSLRGITEAFF
>TRBJ2-3|TRBV9
CASSTTSGDAVDTQYF
>TRBJ1-6|TRBV27
CASSLEGQYNSPLHF
>TRBJ1-2|TRBV28
CASGYRTGGRGYTF
>TRBJ2-3|TRBV12-3/TRBV12-4
CASTVGRGTQYF
>TRBJ2-3|TRBV15
CATSRDRADTQYF
>TRBJ2-1|TRBV4-3
CASSQDLAIDEQFF
>TRBJ1-1|TRBV27
CASSLGRNTEAFF
>TRBJ1-5|TRBV2
CASSETSVNQPQHF
>TRBJ1-2|TRBV9
CASSLVGGAVGYTF
>TRBJ2-1|TRBV5-1
CASSFQVNNEQFF
>TRBJ1-2|TRBV4-1
CASSQGTAWWGYTF
>TRBJ1-2|TRBV7-6
CASSSTNRGGYGYTF
>TRBJ1-1|TRBV18
CASSPRTETNTEAFF
>TRBJ2-7|TRBV4-1
CASSHATDSTYEQYF
>TRBJ2-1|TRBV12-5
CASGQDSVAYNEQFF
>TRBJ2-2|TRBV2
CASSESTGELFF
>TRBJ1-1|TRBV28
CASSLEGDWEAFF
>TRBJ1-1|TRBV18
CASSPGGAITEAFF
>TRBJ1-3|TRBV5-1
CASSLGLDAGNTIYF
>TRBJ1-2|TRBV2
CASSPSEGSYGYTF
>TRBJ2-5|TRBV15
CATSRRKREAETQYF